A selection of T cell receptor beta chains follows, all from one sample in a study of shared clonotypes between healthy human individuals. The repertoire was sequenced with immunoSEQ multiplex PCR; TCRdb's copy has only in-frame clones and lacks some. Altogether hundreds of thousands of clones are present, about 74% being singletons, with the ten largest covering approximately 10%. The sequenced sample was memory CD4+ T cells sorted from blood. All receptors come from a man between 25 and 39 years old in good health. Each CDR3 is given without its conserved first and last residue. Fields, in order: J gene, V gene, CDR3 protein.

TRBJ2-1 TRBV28 ASSLIRVTSGSGEQF
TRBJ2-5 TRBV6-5 ASSYWDRAGETQY
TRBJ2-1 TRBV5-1 ASSSRESGPYNEQF
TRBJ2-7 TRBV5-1 ASSLPSGYEQY
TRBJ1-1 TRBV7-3 ASSLSLGQGDTEAF
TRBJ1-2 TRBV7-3 ASAQGPNYGYT
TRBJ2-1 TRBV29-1 SVGYMREQF
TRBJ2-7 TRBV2 ASRDRGPGEQY
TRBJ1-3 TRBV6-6 ASSLLTRSSGNTIY
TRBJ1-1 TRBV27 ASSPVWNTEAF
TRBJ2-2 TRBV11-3 ASSREPNTGELF
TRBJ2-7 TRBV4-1 ASSQKLRGGMGAGRNEQY
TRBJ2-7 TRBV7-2 ASSPRANSYEQY
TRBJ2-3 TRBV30 AWSGPTDTQY